What follows describes a single T cell receptor (beta chain). The sample is drawn from a study of T cells of healthy individuals. This CDR3 has 15 amino acids. The ends were cut back, 5 bases at V and 8 bases at J, with 18 bases in the middle. CDR1 is LNHDA, CDR2 SQIVND, per germline (reference sequence). TCRdb ran MiXCR on the 5' RACE reads and lists one entry per CDR3 protein. The sample shows around 100,000 distinct CDR3 sequences, 17% of them seen only once. This TCR was sampled from a human donor in good health. This chain joins TRBV19 and TRBJ1-4, with D unresolved. The CDR3 region is CASSAQDLFAEKLFF. CDR3 DNA: TGTGCCAGTAGTGCCCAGGACCTGTTTGCGGAAAAACTGTTTTTT.